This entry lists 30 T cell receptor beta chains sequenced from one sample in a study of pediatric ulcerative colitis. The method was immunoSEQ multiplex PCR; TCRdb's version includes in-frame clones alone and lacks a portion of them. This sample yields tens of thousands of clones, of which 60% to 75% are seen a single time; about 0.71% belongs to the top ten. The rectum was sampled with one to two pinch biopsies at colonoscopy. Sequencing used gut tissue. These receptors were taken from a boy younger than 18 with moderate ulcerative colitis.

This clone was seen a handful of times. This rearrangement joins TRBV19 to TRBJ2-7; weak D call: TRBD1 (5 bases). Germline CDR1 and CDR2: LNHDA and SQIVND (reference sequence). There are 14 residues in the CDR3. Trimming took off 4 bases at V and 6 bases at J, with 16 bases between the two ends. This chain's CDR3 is CASSRQDTVSEQYF. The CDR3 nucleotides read TGTGCCAGTAGTAGGCAGGACACGGTATCCGAGCAGTACTTC.

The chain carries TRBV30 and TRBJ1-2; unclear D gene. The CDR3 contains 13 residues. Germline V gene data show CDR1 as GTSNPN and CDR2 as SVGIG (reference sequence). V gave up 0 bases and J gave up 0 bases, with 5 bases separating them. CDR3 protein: CAWSVSANYGYTF. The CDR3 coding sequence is TGTGCCTGGAGTGTATCAGCTAACTATGGCTACACCTTC.

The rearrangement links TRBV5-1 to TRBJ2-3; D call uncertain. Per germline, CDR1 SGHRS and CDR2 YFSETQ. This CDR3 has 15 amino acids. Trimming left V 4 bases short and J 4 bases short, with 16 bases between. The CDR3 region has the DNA TGCGCCAGCAGCCCGGACCCTACCGGGTCAGATACGCAGTATTTT. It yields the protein CASSPDPTGSDTQYF.

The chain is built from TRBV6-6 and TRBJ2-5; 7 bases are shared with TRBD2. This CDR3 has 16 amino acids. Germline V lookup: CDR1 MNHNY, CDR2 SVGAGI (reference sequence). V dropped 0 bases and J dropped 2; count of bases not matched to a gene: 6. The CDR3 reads CASSYSGLAEQETQYF. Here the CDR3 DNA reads TGTGCCAGCAGTTACTCCGGGCTAGCGGAACAAGAGACCCAGTACTTC.

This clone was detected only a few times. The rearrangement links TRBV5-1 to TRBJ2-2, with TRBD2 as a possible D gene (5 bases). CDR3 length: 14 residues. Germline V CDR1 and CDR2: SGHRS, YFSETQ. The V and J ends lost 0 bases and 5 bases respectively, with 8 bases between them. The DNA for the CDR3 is TGCGCCAGCAGCTTGGCCGAGGGTACCGGGGAGCTGTTTTTT. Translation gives CASSLAEGTGELFF.

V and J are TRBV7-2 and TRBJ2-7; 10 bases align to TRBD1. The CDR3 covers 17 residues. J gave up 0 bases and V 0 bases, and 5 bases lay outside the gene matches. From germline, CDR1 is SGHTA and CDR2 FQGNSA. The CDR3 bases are TGTGCCAGCAGCTTAGCACCCGGGACAGGGGCCTCCTACGAGCAGTACTTC. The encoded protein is CASSLAPGTGASYEQYF. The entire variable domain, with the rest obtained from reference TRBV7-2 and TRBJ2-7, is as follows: GAGVSQSPSNKVTEKGKDVELRCDPISGHTALYWYRQSLGQGLEFLIYFQGNSAPDKSGLPSDRFSAERTGGSVSTLTIQRTQQEDSAVYLCASSLAPGTGASYEQYFGPGTRLTVT.

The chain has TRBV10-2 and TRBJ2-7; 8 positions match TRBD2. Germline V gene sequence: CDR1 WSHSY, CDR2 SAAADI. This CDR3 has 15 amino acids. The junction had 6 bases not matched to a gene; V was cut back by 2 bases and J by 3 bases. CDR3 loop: CASSEGLAGIYEQYF. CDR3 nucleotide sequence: TGCGCCAGCAGTGAGGGTCTAGCGGGTATCTACGAGCAGTACTTC.

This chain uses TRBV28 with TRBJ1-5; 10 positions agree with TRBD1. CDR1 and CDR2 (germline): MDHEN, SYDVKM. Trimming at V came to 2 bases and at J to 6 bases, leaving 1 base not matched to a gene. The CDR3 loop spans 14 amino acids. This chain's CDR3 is CASSLGQGVQPQHF. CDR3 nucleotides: TGTGCCAGCAGTTTAGGACAGGGGGTTCAGCCCCAGCATTTT.

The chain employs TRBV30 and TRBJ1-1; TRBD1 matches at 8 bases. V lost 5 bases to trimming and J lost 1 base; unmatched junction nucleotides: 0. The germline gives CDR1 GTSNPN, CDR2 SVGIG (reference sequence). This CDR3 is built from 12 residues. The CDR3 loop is CAWDRGNTEAFF. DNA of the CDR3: TGTGCCTGGGACAGGGGGAACACTGAAGCTTTCTTT.

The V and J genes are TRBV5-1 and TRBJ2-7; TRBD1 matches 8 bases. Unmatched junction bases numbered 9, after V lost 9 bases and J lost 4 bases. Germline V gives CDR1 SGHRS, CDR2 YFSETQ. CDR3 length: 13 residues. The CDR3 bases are TGCGCCATCACGACAGGGGATCCTTACGAGCAGTACTTC. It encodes CAITTGDPYEQYF.

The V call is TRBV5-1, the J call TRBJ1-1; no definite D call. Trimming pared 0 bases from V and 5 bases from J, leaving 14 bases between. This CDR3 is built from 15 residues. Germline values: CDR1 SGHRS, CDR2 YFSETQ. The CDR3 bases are TGCGCCAGCAGCTTGGGCCGGATCGCGGGGACTGAAGCTTTCTTT. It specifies CASSLGRIAGTEAFF.

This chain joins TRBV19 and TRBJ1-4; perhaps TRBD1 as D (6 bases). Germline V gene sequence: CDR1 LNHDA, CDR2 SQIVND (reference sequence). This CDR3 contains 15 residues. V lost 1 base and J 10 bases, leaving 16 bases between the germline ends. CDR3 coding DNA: TGTGCCAGTAGTATAGGATCAGGGGAGGCTCGAAAACTGTTTTTT. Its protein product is CASSIGSGEARKLFF.

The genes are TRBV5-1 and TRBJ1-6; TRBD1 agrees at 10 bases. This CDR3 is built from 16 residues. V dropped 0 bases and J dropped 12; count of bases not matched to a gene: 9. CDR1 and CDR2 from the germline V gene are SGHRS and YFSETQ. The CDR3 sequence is CASSLASDRGQVPLHF. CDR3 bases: TGCGCCAGCAGCTTGGCCTCAGACAGGGGGCAAGTACCCCTCCACTTT. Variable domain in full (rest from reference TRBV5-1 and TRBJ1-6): KAGVTQTPRYLIKTRGQQVTLSCSPISGHRSVSWYQQTPGQGLQFLFEYFSETQRNKGNFPGRFSGRQFSNSRSEMNVSTLELGDSALYLCASSLASDRGQVPLHFGNGTRLTVT.

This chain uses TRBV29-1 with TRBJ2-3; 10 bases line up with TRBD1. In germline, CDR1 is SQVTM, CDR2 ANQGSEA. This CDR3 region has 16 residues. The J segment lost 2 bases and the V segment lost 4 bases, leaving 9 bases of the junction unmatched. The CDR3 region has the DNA TGCAGCGTTGGGGTTCCGGGACAGGGGAACACAGATACGCAGTATTTT. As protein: CSVGVPGQGNTDTQYF.

The CDR3 region is CASSSGQLKETQYF. Here the CDR3 DNA reads TGTGCCAGCAGTTCCGGACAGTTAAAAGAGACCCAGTACTTC. The chain couples TRBV28 to TRBJ2-5; D is perhaps TRBD1 (6 bases). The CDR3 runs to 14 residues. The V end was cut by 4 bases, the J end by 3 bases, with 12 bases between. Germline CDR1 is MDHEN and CDR2 is SYDVKM.

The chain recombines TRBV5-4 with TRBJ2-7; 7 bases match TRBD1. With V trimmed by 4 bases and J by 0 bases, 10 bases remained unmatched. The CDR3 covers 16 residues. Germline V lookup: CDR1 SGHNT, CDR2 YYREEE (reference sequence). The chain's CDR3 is CASSVGAQGHSYEQYF. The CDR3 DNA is TGTGCCAGCAGCGTCGGCGCACAGGGGCACTCCTACGAGCAGTACTTC.

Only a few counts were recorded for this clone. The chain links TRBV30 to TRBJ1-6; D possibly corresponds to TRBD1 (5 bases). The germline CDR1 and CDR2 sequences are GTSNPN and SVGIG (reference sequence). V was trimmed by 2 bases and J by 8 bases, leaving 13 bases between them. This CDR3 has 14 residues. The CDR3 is CAWSRTSRDSPLHF. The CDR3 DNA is TGTGCCTGGAGTCGGACATCCCGCGATTCACCCCTCCACTTT.

Here the CDR3 DNA reads TGTGCCAGCACCCGGTCAGGGATCACAGATACGCAGTATTTT. It encodes CASTRSGITDTQYF. The rearrangement links TRBV28 to TRBJ2-3; weak D call: TRBD1 (5 bases). CDR3 length: 14 amino acids. V shed 7 bases and J shed 2 bases, with 13 bases lying between them. Germline V gene sequence: CDR1 MDHEN, CDR2 SYDVKM.

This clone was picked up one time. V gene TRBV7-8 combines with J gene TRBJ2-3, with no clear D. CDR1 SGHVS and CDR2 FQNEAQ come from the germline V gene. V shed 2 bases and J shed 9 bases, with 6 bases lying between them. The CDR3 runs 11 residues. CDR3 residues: CASSLSGTQYF. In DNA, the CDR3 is TGTGCCAGCAGCTTATCTGGGACGCAGTATTTT.

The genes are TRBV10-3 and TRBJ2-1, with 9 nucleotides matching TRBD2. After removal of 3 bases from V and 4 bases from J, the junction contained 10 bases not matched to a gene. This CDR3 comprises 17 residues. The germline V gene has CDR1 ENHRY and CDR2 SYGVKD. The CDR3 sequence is CAISDSSGSPWYNEQFF. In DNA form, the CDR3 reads TGTGCCATCAGTGACAGTAGCGGGAGCCCCTGGTACAATGAGCAGTTCTTC.

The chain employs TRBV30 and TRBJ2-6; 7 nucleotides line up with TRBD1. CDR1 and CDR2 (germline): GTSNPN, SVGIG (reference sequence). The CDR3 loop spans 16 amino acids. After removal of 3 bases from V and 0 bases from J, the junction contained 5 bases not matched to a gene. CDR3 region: CAWRTGPDSGANVLTF. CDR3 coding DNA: TGTGCCTGGAGGACAGGGCCCGACTCTGGGGCCAACGTCCTGACTTTC.

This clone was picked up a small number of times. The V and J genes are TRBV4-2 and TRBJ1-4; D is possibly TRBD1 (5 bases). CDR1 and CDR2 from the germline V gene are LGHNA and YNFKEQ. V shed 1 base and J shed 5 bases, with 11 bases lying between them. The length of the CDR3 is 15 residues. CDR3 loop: CASSQGGEGNEKLFF. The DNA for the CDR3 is TGTGCCAGCAGCCAAGGAGGGGAGGGGAATGAAAAACTGTTTTTT.

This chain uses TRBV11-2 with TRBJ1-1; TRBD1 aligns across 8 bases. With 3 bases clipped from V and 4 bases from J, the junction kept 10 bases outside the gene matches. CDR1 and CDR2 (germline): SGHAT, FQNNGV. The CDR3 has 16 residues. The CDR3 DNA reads TGTGCCAGCAGCTTTAGATTGGCAGGGGGCAGCACTGAAGCTTTCTTT. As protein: CASSFRLAGGSTEAFF. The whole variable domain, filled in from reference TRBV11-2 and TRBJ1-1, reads EAGVAQSPRYKIIEKRQSVAFWCNPISGHATLYWYQQILGQGPKLLIQFQNNGVVDDSQLPKDRFSAERLKGVDSTLKIQPAKLEDSAVYLCASSFRLAGGSTEAFFGQGTRLTVV.

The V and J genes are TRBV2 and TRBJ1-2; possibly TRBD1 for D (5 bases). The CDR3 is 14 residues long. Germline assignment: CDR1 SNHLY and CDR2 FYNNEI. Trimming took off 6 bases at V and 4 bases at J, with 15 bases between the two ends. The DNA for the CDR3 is TGTGCCAGCAGCCCCAGGGAGAGCGGCTATGGCTACACCTTC. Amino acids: CASSPRESGYGYTF.

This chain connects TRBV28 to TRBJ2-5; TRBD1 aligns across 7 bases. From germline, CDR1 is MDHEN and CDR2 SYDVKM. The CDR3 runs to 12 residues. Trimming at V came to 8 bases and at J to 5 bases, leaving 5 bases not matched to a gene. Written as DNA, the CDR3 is TGTGCCAGCCAAGACAGGGCTGAGACCCAGTACTTC. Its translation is CASQDRAETQYF.

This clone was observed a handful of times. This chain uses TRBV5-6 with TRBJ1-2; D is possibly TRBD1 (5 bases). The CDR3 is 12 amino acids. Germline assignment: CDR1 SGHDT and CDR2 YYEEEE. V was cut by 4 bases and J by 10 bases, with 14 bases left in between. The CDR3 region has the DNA TGTGCCAGCAGCCCGGGAGGGGCCCCCTACACCTTC. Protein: CASSPGGAPYTF.

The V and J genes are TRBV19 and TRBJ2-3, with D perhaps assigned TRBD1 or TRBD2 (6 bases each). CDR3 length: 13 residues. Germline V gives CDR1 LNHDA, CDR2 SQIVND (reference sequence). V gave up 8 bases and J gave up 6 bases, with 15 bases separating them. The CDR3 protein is CASGGLIVDTQYF. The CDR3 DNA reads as TGTGCCAGTGGGGGGCTTATCGTGGATACGCAGTATTTT.

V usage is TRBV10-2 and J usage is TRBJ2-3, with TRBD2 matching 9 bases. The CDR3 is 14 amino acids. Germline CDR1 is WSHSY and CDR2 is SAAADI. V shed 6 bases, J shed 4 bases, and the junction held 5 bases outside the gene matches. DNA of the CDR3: TGCGCCAGCAGAGGACTAGCGAAAGCAGATACGCAGTATTTT. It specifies CASRGLAKADTQYF.

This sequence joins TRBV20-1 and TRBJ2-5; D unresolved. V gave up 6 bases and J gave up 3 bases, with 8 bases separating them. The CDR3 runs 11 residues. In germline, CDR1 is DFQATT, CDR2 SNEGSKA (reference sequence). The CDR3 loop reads CSAPTEETQYF. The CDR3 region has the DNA TGCAGTGCCCCAACCGAAGAGACCCAGTACTTC.

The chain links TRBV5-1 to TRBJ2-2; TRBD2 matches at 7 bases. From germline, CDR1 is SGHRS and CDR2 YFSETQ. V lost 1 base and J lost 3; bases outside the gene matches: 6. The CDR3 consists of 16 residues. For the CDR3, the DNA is TGCGCCAGCAGCTTGCAGCCTAGCGGTGACACCGGGGAGCTGTTTTTT. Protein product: CASSLQPSGDTGELFF. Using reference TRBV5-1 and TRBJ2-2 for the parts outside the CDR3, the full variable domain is KAGVTQTPRYLIKTRGQQVTLSCSPISGHRSVSWYQQTPGQGLQFLFEYFSETQRNKGNFPGRFSGRQFSNSRSEMNVSTLELGDSALYLCASSLQPSGDTGELFFGEGSRLTVL.